These T cell receptor beta chains were read from a single sample in a study of brain T cells in children with intractable seizures. The protocol was immunoSEQ multiplex PCR, while the TCRdb copy is restricted to in-frame clones and leaves out a portion. The profile shows hundreds of thousands of clones, roughly 92% of them singletons. The starting material was peripheral blood, obtained roughly 5 months after surgery. These receptors were collected from a boy under two years old with tuberous sclerosis and intractable seizures. Each CDR3 is given with its conserved first and last residue. A D gene is named only where the DNA matches it firmly. Expanded clones get a size class; other rows say once, few or many, or leave the size out.

CDR3 DNA	CDR3 protein	D gene	clone size	V gene	J gene
TGTGCCAGCAGGAAGACAGACCAGACCGAGCAGTACTTC	CASRKTDQTEQYF	.	.	TRBV12-3/TRBV12-4	TRBJ2-7
TGTGCCAGCAGCTTACTTTCAGGGGAGGATGGCTACACCTTC	CASSLLSGEDGYTF	.	.	TRBV11-3	TRBJ1-2
TGTGCCAGCAGCCAAGGATCAGACAGGGGCTACGAGCAGTACTTC	CASSQGSDRGYEQYF	TRBD1	.	TRBV4-2	TRBJ2-7
TGTGCCAGTAGTATATTTGGGGGTCCCTCCTACGAGCAGTACTTC	CASSIFGGPSYEQYF	.	.	TRBV19	TRBJ2-7
TGTGCCAGCAGCGGGGGGGGAAATGAGCAGTTCTTC	CASSGGGNEQFF	TRBD2	.	TRBV7-6	TRBJ2-1
TGTGCCAGTTCTTCAGGAGCCTACGAGCAGTACTTC	CASSSGAYEQYF	.	.	TRBV19	TRBJ2-7
TGTGCCATCAGTGACAGGTTTAATTCACCCCTCCACTTT	CAISDRFNSPLHF	.	.	TRBV10-3	TRBJ1-6
TGTGCCAGCAGTGTAGTGGAGGGCCGGGCTTTCTTT	CASSVVEGRAFF	.	once	TRBV2	TRBJ1-1
TGCGCCAGCAGTCCCGGGACAGGGGTCGGCTACACCTTC	CASSPGTGVGYTF	TRBD1	.	TRBV10-1	TRBJ1-2
TGTGCCAGCAGCTTTATCGGCACCGGACAGCGGACGCCGCGGGGCTACACCTTC	CASSFIGTGQRTPRGYTF	.	.	TRBV11-3	TRBJ1-2
TGTGCCAGCAGCTCAGACCGGCTATCAGACTATGGCTACACCTTC	CASSSDRLSDYGYTF	.	.	TRBV4-2	TRBJ1-2
TGTGCCAGCAGGAAGCGGGAGGGCCCCTATGAGCAGTTCTTC	CASRKREGPYEQFF	TRBD2	.	TRBV6-6	TRBJ2-1
TGTGCCAGCAGTTACTCGCAGGGGTACTATGGCTACACCTTC	CASSYSQGYYGYTF	.	.	TRBV6-5	TRBJ1-2
TGTGCCAGCAGCCCCCAACACGGGGAGTATAATTCACCCCTCCACTTT	CASSPQHGEYNSPLHF	.	once	TRBV7-9	TRBJ1-6
TGCGCCAGCAGTGAGTCAGCGGGAGGGGAGGATACGCAGTATTTT	CASSESAGGEDTQYF	TRBD2	.	TRBV10-1	TRBJ2-3
TGCGCCAGCAGCTTGGAGGTAGCGGGGGGACAAGAGACCCAGTACTTC	CASSLEVAGGQETQYF	TRBD2	.	TRBV5-1	TRBJ2-5
TGTGCCAGCAGAGTAATTGATCTCGGAAACACCATATATTTT	CASRVIDLGNTIYF	.	.	TRBV2	TRBJ1-3
TGCGCCAGCAGCTTGGGGGACAGGGGGGAGACCCAGTACTTC	CASSLGDRGETQYF	TRBD1	.	TRBV5-1	TRBJ2-5
TGTGCCAGCAGCTTAGTGGCAGGCCCGGGAGGAAACACCATATATTTT	CASSLVAGPGGNTIYF	.	.	TRBV7-6	TRBJ1-3
TGTGCCTGGGGGGACAGCTATTTTTTCTATGGCTACACCTTC	CAWGDSYFFYGYTF	TRBD1	.	TRBV30	TRBJ1-2
TGTGCCAGCAGTTCTAGGACAGCACTCCATGAAAAACTGTTTTTT	CASSSRTALHEKLFF	.	.	TRBV28	TRBJ1-4
TGTGCCATATCGGGACTCAACTACGAGCAGTACTTC	CAISGLNYEQYF	.	.	TRBV10-3	TRBJ2-7
TGTGCCAGCAGCCAAGGGAGGGAAGGGCTCGCCTATGGCTACACCTTC	CASSQGREGLAYGYTF	.	.	TRBV3-1/TRBV3-2	TRBJ1-2
TGTGCCAGCAGTTCGGACACCTACGAGCAGTACTTC	CASSSDTYEQYF	.	.	TRBV6-5	TRBJ2-7